This T cell receptor (beta chain) was retrieved from a study of patients and donors after allogeneic stem cell transplantation. TCRdb independently ran MiXCR on the RT-PCR reads; one entry per CDR3 protein. The sample carries 390,000 or so distinct CDR3 sequences, about a sixth recorded once. Sequencing was carried out using blood, either unsorted or a sorted T cell fraction (not recorded which). This sequence originates from a human donor who was either an allogeneic HSCT recipient or a stem cell or donor lymphocyte infusion donor (not recorded which). It is not recorded whose cells these are; they may come from a transplant donor.

The CDR3: CSARDSSIDNQPQHF. The CDR3 region has the DNA TGCAGTGCTAGAGATTCTTCAATTGACAATCAGCCCCAGCATTTT. The chain is built from TRBV20-1 and TRBJ1-5; D gene ambiguous. From germline, CDR1 is DFQATT and CDR2 SNEGSKA (reference sequence). Trimming pared 0 bases from V and 3 bases from J, leaving 12 bases between. The CDR3 runs to 15 residues.